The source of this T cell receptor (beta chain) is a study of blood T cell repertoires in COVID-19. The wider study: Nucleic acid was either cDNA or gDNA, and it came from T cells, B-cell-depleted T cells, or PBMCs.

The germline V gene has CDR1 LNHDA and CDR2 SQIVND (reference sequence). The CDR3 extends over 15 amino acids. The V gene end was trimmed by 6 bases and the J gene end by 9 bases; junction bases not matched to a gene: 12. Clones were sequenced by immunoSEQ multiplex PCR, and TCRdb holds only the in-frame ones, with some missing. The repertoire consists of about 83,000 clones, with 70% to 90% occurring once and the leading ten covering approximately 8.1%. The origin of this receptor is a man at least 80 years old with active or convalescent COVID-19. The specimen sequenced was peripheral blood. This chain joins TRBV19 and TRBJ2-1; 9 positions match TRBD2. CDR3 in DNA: TGTGCCAGTAGCTATCTAGCGGGGAGAGTCGGTGAGCAGTTCTTC. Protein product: CASSYLAGRVGEQFF. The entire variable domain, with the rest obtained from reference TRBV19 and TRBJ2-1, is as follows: DGGITQSPKYLFRKEGQNVTLSCEQNLNHDAMYWYRQDPGQGLRLIYYSQIVNDFQKGDIAEGYSVSREKKESFPLTVTSAQKNPTAFYLCASSYLAGRVGEQFFGPGTRLTVL.